The rows below give T cell receptor beta chains drawn from one sample of a study of cytomegalovirus exposure and HLA in healthy donors. The assay was immunoSEQ multiplex PCR, and TCRdb's table has in-frame clones only and misses some. The table shows fewer than 200,000 clones, with approximately 79% occurring only once. The specimen was PBMCs. These receptors originate from a man aged 35-49 years in good health and CMV-seropositive. Both conserved end residues are trimmed from each CDR3. The order of the fields is V gene, J gene, CDR3 length, CDR3 protein.

>TRBV19|TRBJ1-5|13
ASLWTGTSNQPQH
>TRBV12-1|TRBJ1-2|12
ASSFAQGCYGYT
>TRBV5-1|TRBJ2-2|11
ASSLGGSGELF
>TRBV5-1|TRBJ2-3|13
ASSLEAAGTDTQY
>TRBV10-3|TRBJ1-2|11
AISESSNYGYT
>TRBV15|TRBJ1-1|10
AASGWNTEAF
>TRBV30|TRBJ1-3|12
ARAGSHSGNTIY
>TRBV19|TRBJ2-5|13
ASSIGDRGGETQY
>TRBV6-6|TRBJ2-2|14
ASTHGGGPNTGELF
>TRBV9|TRBJ2-7|12
ASSVADSLYEQY
>TRBV6-5|TRBJ1-1|11
ASSWRGRSEAF
>TRBV19|TRBJ1-2|12
ASSILGGNYGYT
>TRBV6-1|TRBJ1-2|12
ASSESRSNYGYT
>TRBV5-1|TRBJ1-6|13
ASSLDYPGDSPLH
>TRBV4-2|TRBJ2-5|12
ASSQGARGETQY
>TRBV5-1|TRBJ2-5|11
ASSFRELETQY
>TRBV5-4|TRBJ2-2|12
ASLLQGSTGELF
>TRBV5-1|TRBJ2-7|11
ASSVGQGDEQY
>TRBV18|TRBJ2-3|15
ASQGLAGPTGTDTQY
>TRBV5-1|TRBJ2-1|14
ASSSSRDRGHYEQF